This T cell receptor (beta chain) derives from a study of human T cells and chemical hapten exposure. TCRdb reprocessed the RACE reads via MiXCR and lists one record per CDR3 protein. This table holds about 49,000 distinct CDR3 sequences, 9.3% found once. The germline gives CDR1 WSHSY, CDR2 SAAADI. Losses at the gene ends were 7 bases for V and 5 bases for J; bases not matched to a gene: 8. There are 16 residues in the CDR3. This clonotype was found many times. Time point of the sample: patch test 1, 2 weeks after DPC sensitization. Treatment of the sample: therapeutic diphenylcyclopropenone sensitization with weekly scalp DPC.

The specimen was whole blood, collected in connection with sensitization to the hapten diphenylcyclopropenone (DPC). This receptor was identified in a woman aged 45-60 years with alopecia areata. Some clones in this sample may be carry-over from other donors' samples. The chain employs TRBV10-2 and TRBJ2-1, with 13 bases aligning to TRBD2. The CDR3 reads CASNSLTSGRDNEQFF. In nucleotides, the CDR3 is TGCGCCAGCAACTCTCTAACTAGCGGGAGGGACAATGAGCAGTTCTTC.